The 14 T cell receptor beta chains reported below all come from one sample, sequenced in a study of T cells after yellow fever vaccination (dated by TCRdb to about 2019). Library construction relied on 5' RACE. Sequencing used an Illumina HiSeq 2500. TCRdb trimmed the raw reads at Q25, called clones with MiXCR and kept productive beta chains. Rows are combined by CDR3 protein, so each entry shows the most common genes and DNA. Present in this sample are 240,000 or so distinct CDR3 sequences, less than 9% of which were seen just once. The top ten clones comprise approximately 0.85% of the sample. In the paper's terms, the treatment or condition label means: live attenuated yellow fever vaccine strain. Here the sequenced sample was CD4+ T cells sorted from PBMCs, taken 15 days after the yellow fever booster vaccination. These receptors were taken from a man aged 25-40 years who received the YFV17D yellow fever vaccine.

The rearrangement uses TRBV12-3 or TRBV12-4 and TRBJ2-7; possible D gene TRBD1, 5 bases. Deletions cut 3 bases from V and 2 bases from J, with 14 bases between. The CDR3 covers 15 residues. The CDR3 DNA is TGTGCCAGCAGTTTTAGGGGTACCCAGGCCTACGAGCAGTACTTC. It yields the protein CASSFRGTQAYEQYF.

This chain uses TRBV6-6 with TRBJ2-7, with D tentatively TRBD1 (6 bases). The germline gives CDR1 MNHNY, CDR2 SVGAGI (reference sequence). There are 11 residues in the CDR3. The germline V and J ends were trimmed by 10 bases and 6 bases, with 13 bases remaining between them. The CDR3 spells CANIDRLEQYF. CDR3 coding DNA: TGTGCCAACATAGACAGGCTCGAGCAGTACTTC.

This clonotype showed up many times. The rearrangement joins TRBV11-2 to TRBJ1-2; D is unresolved. Germline V gene data show CDR1 as SGHAT and CDR2 as FQNNGV. V dropped 0 bases and J dropped 0 bases, with 8 bases sitting between them. CDR3 length: 15 residues. CDR3 in DNA: TGTGCCAGCAGCTTAGAGGGTTCCTCTAACTATGGCTACACCTTC. Its protein product is CASSLEGSSNYGYTF.

This clonotype has a count of ten or more. The chain has TRBV20-1 and TRBJ2-1; 9 bases agree with TRBD2. CDR1 DFQATT and CDR2 SNEGSKA come from the germline V gene (reference sequence). Trimming took 6 bases from V and 12 from J; bases not matched to a gene: 6. The length of the CDR3 is 11 residues. The CDR3 coding sequence is TGCAGTGCACCCTTAGCGGGGGTGCAGTTCTTC. This gives the protein CSAPLAGVQFF.

This clonotype was seen many times. The chain combines TRBV5-1 with TRBJ2-7; D uncertain. CDR1 and CDR2 from the germline V gene are SGHRS and YFSETQ. Trimming removed 0 bases from V and 0 bases from J, with 4 bases in between. This CDR3 spans 13 amino acids. This CDR3 is CASSLENSYEQYF. CDR3 DNA: TGCGCCAGCAGCTTGGAGAACTCCTACGAGCAGTACTTC.

The table lists this clonotype with a few counts. The chain uses TRBV5-1 and TRBJ1-1; D is possibly TRBD1 (5 bases). The length of the CDR3 is 16 residues. V lost 1 base and J 0 bases, leaving 13 bases between the germline ends. Germline V gene lookup returns CDR1 SGHRS and CDR2 YFSETQ. Here the CDR3 reads CASSLSGGNMNTEAFF. The CDR3 nucleotides are TGCGCCAGCAGCTTGAGCGGGGGTAACATGAACACTGAAGCTTTCTTT.

Worth noting for this clonotype: This clone may be a read error of a much larger clone one base away. V and J are TRBV6-5 and TRBJ2-5; no definite D call. Germline CDR1 and CDR2: MNHEY and SVGAGI. The length of the CDR3 is 14 residues. Trimming removed 0 bases at V and 5 bases at J, with 10 bases between. CDR3 DNA sequence: TGTGCCAGCAGTTACTCGAAAGTGAGGGAGACCCAGTACTTC. Translation gives CASSYSKVRETQYF.

This clonotype was seen ten or more times. The gene calls are TRBV24-1 and TRBJ2-1; D possibly corresponds to TRBD1 (6 bases). Germline assignment: CDR1 KGHDR and CDR2 SFDVKD. V was clipped by 7 bases and J by 8 bases, with 8 bases between them. CDR3 length: 11 residues. CDR3 in DNA: TGTGCCACCAGACAGGGCTATGAGCAGTTCTTC. It is translated as CATRQGYEQFF.

This clonotype was observed a few times. The chain combines TRBV5-1 with TRBJ2-2, with 12 bases fitting TRBD2. Per germline, CDR1 SGHRS and CDR2 YFSETQ. The CDR3 has 16 amino acids. The junction had 4 bases not matched to a gene; V was cut back by 3 bases and J by 4 bases. CDR3 region: CASSSVTSGGTGELFF. DNA of the CDR3: TGCGCCAGCAGCTCTGTGACTAGCGGGGGCACCGGGGAGCTGTTTTTT.

This clonotype was seen a few times. This rearrangement joins TRBV7-9 to TRBJ2-4; D is unresolved. The CDR3 totals 11 residues. CDR1 is SEHNR and CDR2 is FQNEAQ in the germline V gene (reference sequence). Trimming shortened V by 1 base and J by 5 bases, and 0 bases separated the two germline ends. The CDR3 is CASSLENIQYF. DNA of the CDR3: TGTGCCAGCAGCTTAGAAAACATTCAGTACTTC. Combining the CDR3 with reference TRBV7-9 and TRBJ2-4 gives the whole variable domain DTGVSQNPRHKITKRGQNVTFRCDPISEHNRLYWYRQTLGQGPEFLTYFQNEAQLEKSRLLSDRFSAERPKGSFSTLEIQRTEQGDSAMYLCASSLENIQYFGAGTRLSVL.

The chain carries TRBV6-1 and TRBJ2-1; 7 bases align to TRBD2. The junction had 7 bases not matched to a gene; V was cut back by 6 bases and J by 5 bases. Germline V gene data show CDR1 as MNHNS and CDR2 as SASEGT. The CDR3 is 14 amino acids. CDR3 amino acids: CASSKAGPNNEQFF. CDR3 in DNA: TGTGCCAGCAGCAAAGCGGGACCAAACAATGAGCAGTTCTTC.

The chain joins TRBV24-1 to TRBJ2-5; D possibly corresponds to TRBD1 (5 bases). Between the trimmed V and J ends, which lost 3 bases and 5 bases, there was a span of 15 bases. In germline, CDR1 is KGHDR, CDR2 SFDVKD. The CDR3 is 15 amino acids. CDR3 loop: CATSDAAGYVETQYF. In DNA, the CDR3 is TGTGCCACCAGTGATGCAGCAGGGTATGTCGAGACCCAGTACTTC.

This clonotype was picked up a small number of times. V usage is TRBV20-1 and J usage is TRBJ2-2, with D perhaps matching TRBD1 (5 bases). V was trimmed by 0 bases and J by 6 bases, leaving 14 bases between them. The CDR3 covers 15 residues. Germline CDR1 reads DFQATT; CDR2 reads SNEGSKA (reference sequence). In nucleotides, the CDR3 is TGCAGTGCTAGAGATCTGCAGGGCCCATCCGGGGAGCTGTTTTTT. Translating gives CSARDLQGPSGELFF.

This sequence joins TRBV10-3 and TRBJ1-1; 7 nucleotides match TRBD1. Per the germline V gene, CDR1 is ENHRY and CDR2 is SYGVKD. CDR3 length: 13 residues. With V trimmed by 8 bases and J by 1 base, 4 bases remained unmatched. CDR3 amino acids: CAIQGGGNTEAFF. Written as DNA, the CDR3 is TGTGCCATCCAGGGGGGTGGGAACACTGAAGCTTTCTTT.